The 3 T cell receptor beta chains below all came from one sample that was sequenced in a study of human T cells and chemical hapten exposure. MiXCR, applied by TCRdb to the RACE reads, yields one record per CDR3 protein. The data contain around 71,000 distinct CDR3 sequences, roughly 9.2% of them singletons. Time point in this sample: patch test 1, 2 weeks after DPC sensitization. Treatment: therapeutic diphenylcyclopropenone sensitization with weekly scalp DPC. Sample: whole blood, taken in connection with sensitization to the hapten diphenylcyclopropenone (DPC). The receptors here all came from a woman between 40 and 55 years old with alopecia areata. Some clones in this sample may be carry-over from other donors' samples.

This clonotype has ten or more counts. CDR3 bases: TGCGCCAGCAGCCAAGATTCACAATGGACTGATCAGCCCCAGCATTTT. Its translation is CASSQDSQWTDQPQHF. The chain recombines TRBV4-3 with TRBJ1-5; D remains unclear. Germline CDR1 and CDR2: LGHNA and YSLEER. Deletions cut 0 bases from V and 5 bases from J, with 14 bases between. The CDR3 length is 16 residues.

This clonotype has only a few counts. The chain recombines TRBV28 with TRBJ2-1; 10 bases are shared with TRBD1. Germline CDR1 is MDHEN and CDR2 is SYDVKM. The J segment lost 4 bases and the V segment lost 6 bases, leaving 6 bases of the junction unmatched. The CDR3 has 15 residues. The CDR3 sequence is CASRMDRGLYNEQFF. CDR3 coding DNA: TGTGCCAGCAGGATGGACAGGGGGTTATACAATGAGCAGTTCTTC.

The chain has TRBV3-1 and TRBJ2-2; D is uncertain. The CDR3 length is 15 residues. CDR1 and CDR2 from the germline V gene are LGHDT and YNNKEL (reference sequence). The V end was cut by 2 bases, the J end by 2 bases, with 9 bases between. The CDR3 bases are TGTGCCAGCAGCCAACGCAGAAGTAACACCGGGGAGCTGTTTTTT. It encodes CASSQRRSNTGELFF.